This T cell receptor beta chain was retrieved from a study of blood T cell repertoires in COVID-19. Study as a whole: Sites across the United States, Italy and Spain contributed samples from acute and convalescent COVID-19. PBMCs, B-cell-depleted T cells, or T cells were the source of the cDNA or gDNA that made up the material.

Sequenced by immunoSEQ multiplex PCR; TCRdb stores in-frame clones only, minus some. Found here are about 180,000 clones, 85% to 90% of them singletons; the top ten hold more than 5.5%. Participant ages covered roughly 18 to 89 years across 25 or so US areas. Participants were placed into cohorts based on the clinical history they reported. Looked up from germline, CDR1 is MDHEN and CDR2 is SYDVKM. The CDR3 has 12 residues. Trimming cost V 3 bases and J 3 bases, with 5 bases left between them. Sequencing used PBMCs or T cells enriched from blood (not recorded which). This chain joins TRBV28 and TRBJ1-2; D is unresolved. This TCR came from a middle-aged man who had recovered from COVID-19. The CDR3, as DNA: TGTGCCAGCAGTTTGGCTTACTATGGCTACACCTTC. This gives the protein CASSLAYYGYTF.